The entry below gives a single TCR beta chain sequence along with its context. This CDR3 comprises 14 residues. V was cut by 1 base and J by 4 bases, with 10 bases left in between. Germline V gene data show CDR1 as SGDLS and CDR2 as YYNGEE. A second PCR, run for about 6 to 11 cycles, used a sample-barcoded 5' primer plus a J-beta primer mix. TCRdb analysed the 5' RACE reads with MiXCR anew, one entry per CDR3 protein. Found here are about 970,000 distinct CDR3 sequences, 45% to 60% of them singletons; the top ten hold around a fifth. These data belong to a study of blood T cells in healthy people across ages.

This TCR derives from a woman aged 55-69 years in good health. V usage is TRBV9 and J usage is TRBJ2-3; D uncertain. Specimen: blood. DNA for the CDR3: TGTGCCAGCAGCGTATCCCAGTTCCCAGATACGCAGTATTTT. As protein: CASSVSQFPDTQYF.